The clone carrying this TCR beta chain was detected a few times. The sample is drawn from a study of cytotoxic CD8 clonotypes in ibrutinib-treated CLL. Assay: immunoSEQ multiplex PCR; the TCRdb copy retains only in-frame clones and omits some. This sample has some 46,000 clones; approximately 69% occur once, and the top ten carry 10% to 15%. This CDR3 has 14 amino acids. The junction had 3 bases not matched to a gene; V was cut back by 5 bases and J by 2 bases. Per the germline V gene, CDR1 is ENHRY and CDR2 is SYGVKD. The TCR comes from a human donor with chronic lymphocytic leukemia. The chain couples TRBV10-3 to TRBJ2-3; TRBD2 matches at 8 bases. The material was PBMCs, obtained after 12 months of ibrutinib treatment. CDR3 sequence: CAISLAGDTDTQYF. The CDR3 DNA reads as TGTGCCATCAGTCTAGCGGGCGACACAGATACGCAGTATTTT.